These 4 T cell receptor beta chains share one sample of origin, sequenced in a study of PD-1 blockade in classical Hodgkin lymphoma. All the patients suffered relapse after autologous stem cell transplantation, and brentuximab vedotin exposure differed. Sequencing used immunoSEQ multiplex PCR; TCRdb keeps in-frame clones, though not all of them. The sample consists of around 91,000 clones, roughly 89% of them appearing once. Sequences were derived from peripheral blood mononuclear cells (PBMCs), sampled at baseline. The receptors stem from a human donor with classical Hodgkin lymphoma.

This chain's CDR3 is CASSYRQGINEQFF. The CDR3 DNA follows: TGTGCCAGCAGTTACAGACAGGGAATCAATGAGCAGTTCTTC. This sequence joins TRBV6-5 and TRBJ2-1; 7 nucleotides match TRBD1. The CDR3 covers 14 residues. CDR1 MNHEY and CDR2 SVGAGI come from the germline V gene. With 2 bases clipped from V and 6 bases from J, the junction kept 4 bases outside the gene matches.

CDR3 loop: CASSVGSIRSSYNEQFF. The CDR3 nucleotides read TGTGCCAGCAGCGTAGGGTCCATACGAAGCTCCTACAATGAGCAGTTCTTC. The gene calls are TRBV9 and TRBJ2-1; D unclear. CDR3 length equals 17 residues. V gave up 0 bases and J gave up 0 bases, with 13 bases separating them. In germline, CDR1 is SGDLS, CDR2 YYNGEE.

This clone came up a few times. This CDR3 reads CASSRWDRGREEQYF. The CDR3 DNA is TGTGCCAGCAGCCGCTGGGACAGGGGGCGTGAAGAGCAGTACTTC. The V gene is TRBV14, the J gene TRBJ2-7; 12 bases align to TRBD1. Germline-derived CDR1 and CDR2 are SGHDN and FVKESK. The CDR3 runs to 15 residues. Germline trimming cut 4 bases from V and 7 bases from J; bases unmatched to any gene: 8.

The V and J genes are TRBV29-1 and TRBJ2-1; D uncertain. V lost 6 bases and J 7 bases, leaving 10 bases between the germline ends. Germline CDR1 is SQVTM and CDR2 is ANQGSEA. This CDR3 region has 11 residues. CDR3 nucleotide sequence: TGCAGCGTCGGATTGGGGAATGAGCAGTTCTTC. Its protein is CSVGLGNEQFF.